This T cell receptor beta chain was sequenced in a study of blood T cells in healthy people across ages. The study's findings and limits: While age rose, TCR beta diversity per million T cells dropped in a roughly linear way. Possibly confounding the expanded clonotype changes was the fact that donor CMV status was unknown.

This clonotype has only a few counts. No antigen is known for it. PCR was performed a second time for roughly 7 to 12 cycles using a sample-barcoded 5' primer and a J-beta primer mix. Each cDNA molecule was tagged by a template-switch adaptor with 12 random nucleotides. TCRdb ran MiXCR on the 5' RACE reads and lists one entry per CDR3 protein. The sample carries fewer than 800,000 distinct CDR3 sequences, approximately 49% recorded once. The germline CDR1 and CDR2 sequences are SGDLS and YYNGEE. CDR3 length: 14 amino acids. V lost 1 base to trimming and J lost 5 bases, with 11 bases between them. Extraction yielded at least 6 micrograms of total RNA per sample.

The receptor comes from a woman in her fifties or sixties in good health. The chain couples TRBV9 to TRBJ2-3, with a weak D call TRBD2 (5 bases). Sequenced material: blood. The CDR3 region is CASSVISAGDTQYF. The CDR3 coding sequence is TGTGCCAGCAGCGTAATTAGCGCGGGAGATACGCAGTATTTT. Full variable domain (missing parts from reference TRBV9 and TRBJ2-3): DSGVTQTPKHLITATGQRVTLRCSPRSGDLSVYWYQQSLDQGLQFLIQYYNGEERAKGNILERFSAQQFPDLHSELNLSSLELGDSALYFCASSVISAGDTQYFGPGTRLTVL.